This T cell receptor beta chain was retrieved from a study of T cells expressing NK-cell markers. The CDR3 consists of 14 residues. The germline V gene has CDR1 MDHEN and CDR2 SYDVKM. TCRdb re-called the 5' RACE reads and catalogs CDR3 proteins one per entry, DNA excluded. Here the sample table reports 300,000 to 500,000 distinct CDR3 sequences. The sequencing input was blood T cells: a sorted CD56 or NKG2C T cell subset, CD4+ or CD8+ T cells, or bulk PBMC T cells (not recorded which). The gene calls are TRBV28 and TRBJ2-3; TCRdb's D gene call, TRBD2, goes unchecked for lack of DNA. This clonotype was sampled from a woman aged 50 to 60 in good health. The CDR3 reads CAILSGVRGDTQYF.